This entry lists 14 T cell receptor beta chains sequenced from one sample in a study of OX40 agonist ivuxolimab in advanced cancers. Measured with immunoSEQ multiplex PCR; TCRdb has only the in-frame clones, and not every one. There are around 73,000 clones in the sample; approximately 90% occur only once, and approximately 11% lies in the top ten. The sequencing here drew on CD4+ or CD8+ T cells sorted from blood, taken in a trial of the OX40 agonist ivuxolimab. These receptors were taken from an adult with an advanced solid tumor such as melanoma, head and neck, liver or kidney cancer.

The chain is built from TRBV11-2 and TRBJ2-3; 7 positions match TRBD1. Germline V gene lookup returns CDR1 SGHAT and CDR2 FQNNGV. CDR3 size: 14 residues. Germline trimming cut 11 bases from V and 3 bases from J; bases unmatched to any gene: 11. The DNA of the CDR3 is TGTGCCGCCTCGAGGGGGCAGGGTACAGATACGCAGTATTTT. This encodes CAASRGQGTDTQYF. Filled out from reference TRBV11-2 and TRBJ2-3, the complete variable domain reads EAGVAQSPRYKIIEKRQSVAFWCNPISGHATLYWYQQILGQGPKLLIQFQNNGVVDDSQLPKDRFSAERLKGVDSTLKIQPAKLEDSAVYLCAASRGQGTDTQYFGPGTRLTVL.

V and J are TRBV7-9 and TRBJ1-1, with D unclear. Per germline, CDR1 SEHNR and CDR2 FQNEAQ (reference sequence). V shed 3 bases and J shed 2 bases, with 10 bases lying between them. This CDR3 is built from 14 residues. Here the CDR3 reads CASSLGDINTEAFF. The DNA for the CDR3 is TGTGCCAGCAGCTTGGGAGACATTAACACTGAAGCTTTCTTT.

This chain uses TRBV12-1 with TRBJ2-7; the D segment call TRBD2 is taken from the table without a DNA check. TRBV12-1 has pseudogene status. The CDR3 is 15 residues long. DNA of the CDR3: TGTGCCAGCAGCTCCGCTAGCGGGGGACACTACGAGCAGTACTTC. This codes for CASSSASGGHYEQYF.

The chain uses TRBV30 and TRBJ2-1; D is uncertain. The CDR3 loop spans 12 amino acids. CDR1 is GTSNPN, CDR2 SVGIG, per germline (reference sequence). The V and J ends lost 2 bases and 5 bases respectively, with 7 bases between them. For the CDR3, the DNA is TGTGCCTGGAGTTTCATCGACAATGAGCAGTTCTTC. Translating gives CAWSFIDNEQFF.

V usage is TRBV2 and J usage is TRBJ2-3; 9 nucleotides match TRBD1. In germline, CDR1 is SNHLY, CDR2 FYNNEI. V shed 1 base and J 3 bases; nucleotides not matched to a gene: 8. The CDR3 has 17 residues. The CDR3 DNA reads as TGTGCCAGCAGTGAAGACCCAGACAGGGGGGATACAGATACGCAGTATTTT. This sequence encodes CASSEDPDRGDTDTQYF.

The count of this clone is one. The rearrangement links TRBV14 to TRBJ1-5; weak D call: TRBD1 (5 bases). V lost 4 bases and J lost 7, with 20 bases in between. The germline gives CDR1 SGHDN, CDR2 FVKESK. The length of the CDR3 is 16 residues. CDR3: CASSLSVKGFRQPQHF. The CDR3 nucleotides are TGTGCCAGCAGCCTTTCAGTCAAGGGGTTCAGGCAGCCCCAGCATTTT.

The J gene is TRBJ2-7, the V gene TRBV5-4; unclear D gene. The CDR3 has 13 residues. The V and J ends lost 2 bases and 7 bases respectively, with 13 bases between them. Germline loops: CDR1 SGHNT, CDR2 YYREEE (reference sequence). The CDR3 loop is CASSFFMGVEQYF. CDR3 in DNA: TGTGCCAGCAGCTTCTTTATGGGCGTTGAGCAGTACTTC.

This clone has only one observation. V usage is TRBV5-1 and J usage is TRBJ2-7; unclear D gene. The CDR3 spans 13 residues. Trimming pared 0 bases from V and 7 bases from J, leaving 11 bases between. CDR1 is SGHRS and CDR2 is YFSETQ in the germline V gene. DNA of the CDR3: TGCGCCAGCAGCTTGGCCTTGGGTGGGGAGCAGTACTTC. The encoded protein is CASSLALGGEQYF. Full variable domain (remainder filled in from reference TRBV5-1 and TRBJ2-7): KAGVTQTPRYLIKTRGQQVTLSCSPISGHRSVSWYQQTPGQGLQFLFEYFSETQRNKGNFPGRFSGRQFSNSRSEMNVSTLELGDSALYLCASSLALGGEQYFGPGTRLTVT.

V usage is TRBV19 and J usage is TRBJ2-7; 9 nucleotides agree with TRBD2. CDR3 length: 15 residues. Germline CDR1 reads LNHDA; CDR2 reads SQIVND (reference sequence). Unmatched junction bases numbered 8, after V lost 6 bases and J lost 2 bases. The CDR3 DNA sequence: TGTGCCAGTAGCGCTGGACTAGCGAGAACCTACGAGCAGTACTTC. As protein: CASSAGLARTYEQYF.

The rearrangement joins TRBV19 to TRBJ2-7, with 7 nucleotides matching TRBD2. Germline loops: CDR1 LNHDA, CDR2 SQIVND (reference sequence). The junction had 9 bases not matched to a gene; V was cut back by 9 bases and J by 4 bases. The CDR3 contains 13 residues. The CDR3 nucleotides are TGTGCCAGCACCTCTAGCGGACCATACGAGCAGTACTTC. The encoded protein is CASTSSGPYEQYF.

The V gene is TRBV29-1, the J gene TRBJ1-2; 12 bases are shared with TRBD1. J lost 6 bases, V lost 7 bases, and 6 bases had no gene match. The germline V gene encodes CDR1 SQVTM and CDR2 ANQGSEA. The CDR3 runs 13 residues. CDR3 protein: CSAYGTGGDGYTF. DNA for the CDR3: TGCAGCGCCTACGGGACAGGGGGCGATGGCTACACCTTC.

CDR3 residues: CASFMNTEAFF. The DNA of the CDR3 is TGTGCCAGCTTCATGAACACTGAAGCTTTCTTT. The chain combines TRBV6-1 with TRBJ1-1; D unclear. The CDR3 length is 11 residues. Deletions cut 8 bases from V and 0 bases from J, with 4 bases between. Germline CDR1 reads MNHNS; CDR2 reads SASEGT.

The chain combines TRBV6-1 with TRBJ1-2; 7 bases align to TRBD1. The germline CDR1 and CDR2 sequences are MNHNS and SASEGT. The CDR3 is 15 amino acids. V shed 5 bases, J shed 3 bases, and the junction held 9 bases outside the gene matches. CDR3: CASSFSQGMDYGYTF. DNA of the CDR3: TGTGCCAGCAGTTTTTCACAGGGGATGGACTATGGCTACACCTTC.

Of note for this clone: The junction shows a germline mismatch at one end, possibly a read error. This chain connects TRBV5-8 to TRBJ1-5; D may be TRBD1 (5 bases). The CDR3 is made up of 14 amino acids. Germline V lookup: CDR1 SGHTS, CDR2 YDEGEE. CDR3 region: CASNLGGGNQPQHF. The CDR3 DNA reads TGTGCCAGCAACTTGGGGGGAGGCAATCAGCCCCAGCATTTT.